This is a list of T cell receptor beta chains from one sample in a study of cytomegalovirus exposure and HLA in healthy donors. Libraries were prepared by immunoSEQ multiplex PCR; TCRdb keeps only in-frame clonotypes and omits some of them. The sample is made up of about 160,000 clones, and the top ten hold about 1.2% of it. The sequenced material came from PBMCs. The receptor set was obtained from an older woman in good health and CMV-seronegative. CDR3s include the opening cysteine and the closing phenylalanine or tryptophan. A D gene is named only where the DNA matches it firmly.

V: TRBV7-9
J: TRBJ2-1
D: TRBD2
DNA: TGTGCCAGCAGCCCCACTGGCGGGAGTTACAATGAGCAGTTCTTC
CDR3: CASSPTGGSYNEQFF

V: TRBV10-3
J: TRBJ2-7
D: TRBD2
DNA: TGTGCCAAGATAGCGGGAGCCTACGAGCAGTACTTC
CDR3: CAKIAGAYEQYF

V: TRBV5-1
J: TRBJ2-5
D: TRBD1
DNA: TGCGCCAGCAGCTTGGGGCAGGGGGTGCTCGAGACCCAGTACTTC
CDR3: CASSLGQGVLETQYF

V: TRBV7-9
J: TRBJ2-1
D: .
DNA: TGTGCCAGCAGCTTTTTGGCCGTGACTAGCAATGAGCAGTTCTTC
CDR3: CASSFLAVTSNEQFF

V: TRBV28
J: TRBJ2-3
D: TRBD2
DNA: TGTGCCAGCAGTTTTATGGCGGGAGGAACGCCAGATACGCAGTATTTT
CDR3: CASSFMAGGTPDTQYF

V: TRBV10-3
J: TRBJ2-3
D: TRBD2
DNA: TGTGCCATCAGTGATGGCCTAGCGGGCACAGATACGCAGTATTTT
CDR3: CAISDGLAGTDTQYF

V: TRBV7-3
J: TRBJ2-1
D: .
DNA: TGTGCCAGCAGCCCGCGACAGACTCCCTACAATGAGCAGTTCTTC
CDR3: CASSPRQTPYNEQFF

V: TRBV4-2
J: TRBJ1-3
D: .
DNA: TGTGCCAGCAGCCAACTAAACACCATATATTTT
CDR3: CASSQLNTIYF

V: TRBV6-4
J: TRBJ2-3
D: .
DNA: TGTGCCAGCAGTGACGAACACGGACAGACTACGCAGTATTTT
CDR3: CASSDEHGQTTQYF

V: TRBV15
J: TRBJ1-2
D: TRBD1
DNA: TGTGCCACCAGCACTCCGGACAGGGGAAAGTCTAACTATGGCTACACCTTC
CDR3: CATSTPDRGKSNYGYTF

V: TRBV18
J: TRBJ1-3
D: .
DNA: TGTGCCACCTTTACAGGAAGCTCTGGAAACACCATATATTTT
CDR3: CATFTGSSGNTIYF

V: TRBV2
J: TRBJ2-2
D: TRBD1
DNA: TGTGCCAGCACCTGGGACAGTGCGAACACCGGGGAGCTGTTTTTT
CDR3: CASTWDSANTGELFF

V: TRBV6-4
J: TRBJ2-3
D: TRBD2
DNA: TGTGCCAGCAGGGAGCCCTCGGGGGGGGTTCGGGCCCACACAGATACGCAGTATTTT
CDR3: CASREPSGGVRAHTDTQYF

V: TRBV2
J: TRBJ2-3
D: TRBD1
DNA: TGTGCCAGCAGCCCCGGACAGGGTGGCACAGATACGCAGTATTTT
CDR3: CASSPGQGGTDTQYF

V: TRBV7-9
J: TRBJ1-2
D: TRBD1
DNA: TGTGCCAGCAGCCCGGGACAGTCTCTCTATGGCTACACCTTC
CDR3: CASSPGQSLYGYTF

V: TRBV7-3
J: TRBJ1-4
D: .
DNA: TGTGCCAGCAGCTCATCGGGGGGCGAAAAACTGTTTTTT
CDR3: CASSSSGGEKLFF

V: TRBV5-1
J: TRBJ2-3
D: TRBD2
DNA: TGCGCCAGCAGCTTGGATCTTACTGGGCGGGGGGGCCTAGATACGCAGTATTTT
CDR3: CASSLDLTGRGGLDTQYF

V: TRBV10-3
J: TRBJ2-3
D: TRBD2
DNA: TGTGCCATCAGTCCAACGGGTATTGCGGGAGGGAAGAATACGCAGTATTTT
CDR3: CAISPTGIAGGKNTQYF

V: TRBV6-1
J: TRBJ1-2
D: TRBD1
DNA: TGTGCCAGCAGTGTGGTGGACAGGGGGCGCGCCTATGGCTACACCTTC
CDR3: CASSVVDRGRAYGYTF

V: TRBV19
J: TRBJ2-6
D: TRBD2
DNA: TGTGCCAGTAGATTCAGGGCTAGCGGGAGGTCTGGGGCCAACGTCCTGACTTTC
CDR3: CASRFRASGRSGANVLTF

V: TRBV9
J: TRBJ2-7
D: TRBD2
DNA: TGTGCCAGCAGCCCCAGAGCGGGGGAGGGCGAGCAGTACTTC
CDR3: CASSPRAGEGEQYF

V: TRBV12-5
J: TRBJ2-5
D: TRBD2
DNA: TGTGCTAGTGGTTTGGTCCCTACTAGCGGGGGAGAGACCCAGTACTTC
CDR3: CASGLVPTSGGETQYF

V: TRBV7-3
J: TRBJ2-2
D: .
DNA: TGTGCCAGCAGCTGGGGGGAGGCGAGCACCGGGGAGCTGTTTTTT
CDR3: CASSWGEASTGELFF

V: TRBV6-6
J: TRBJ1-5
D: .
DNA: TGTGCCAGCACCGGGCGGCAGGGAACGGGTCAGCCCCAGCATTTT
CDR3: CASTGRQGTGQPQHF

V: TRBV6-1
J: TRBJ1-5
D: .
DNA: TGTGCCAGCAGCCTACACAGTGATCAGCCCCAGCATTTT
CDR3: CASSLHSDQPQHF

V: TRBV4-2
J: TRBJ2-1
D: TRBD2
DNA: TGTGCCAGCAGCCAAGAGGGGCGGGAGGCTGACAATGAGCAGTTCTTC
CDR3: CASSQEGREADNEQFF

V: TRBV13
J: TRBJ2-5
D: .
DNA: TGTGCCAGCAGCTTAGGGGGGGGGCCGAAAGAGACCCAGTACTTC
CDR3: CASSLGGGPKETQYF

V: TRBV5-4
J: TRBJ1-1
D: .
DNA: TGTGCCAGCAGGCCAAAATCTACCCGGGGGACTGAAGCTTTCTTT
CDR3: CASRPKSTRGTEAFF

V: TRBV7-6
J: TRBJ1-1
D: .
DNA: TGTGCCAGCAGCTTAGCCTGGGAGGGGACTGAAGCTTTCTTT
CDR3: CASSLAWEGTEAFF

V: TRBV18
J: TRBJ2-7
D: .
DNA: TGTGCCAGCTCACCTCAACCGGGATCCTACGAGCAGTACTTC
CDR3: CASSPQPGSYEQYF

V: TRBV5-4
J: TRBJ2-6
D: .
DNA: TGTGCCAGCAGCTTGGCCGGAGCCGTCCTGACTTTC
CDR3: CASSLAGAVLTF

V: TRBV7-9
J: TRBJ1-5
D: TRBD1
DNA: TGTGCCAGCAGCGGTGAGGGGGGGACAGGTAATCAGCCCCAGCATTTT
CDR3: CASSGEGGTGNQPQHF

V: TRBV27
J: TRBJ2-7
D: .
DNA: TGTGCCAGCAGTTCGGTTAACTACGGCTACGAGCAGTACTTC
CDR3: CASSSVNYGYEQYF

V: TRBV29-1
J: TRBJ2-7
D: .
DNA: TGCAGCGTGAGAACGGGTTACGAGCAGTACTTC
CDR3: CSVRTGYEQYF

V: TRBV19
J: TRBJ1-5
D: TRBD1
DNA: TGTGCCACACGGATGGGACAGGGCGGAGGCAATCAGCCCCAGCATTTT
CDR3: CATRMGQGGGNQPQHF

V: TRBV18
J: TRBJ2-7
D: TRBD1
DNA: TGTGCCAGCTCAGAGGACAGGGTGATGAACGAGCAGTACTTC
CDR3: CASSEDRVMNEQYF

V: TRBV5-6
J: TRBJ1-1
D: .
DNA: TGTGCCAGCAGCTTGGGACAGGTGATTGGTATGAACACTGAAGCTTTCTTT
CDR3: CASSLGQVIGMNTEAFF

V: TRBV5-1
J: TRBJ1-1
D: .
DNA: TGCGCCAGTAGGGAGGGGAACACTGAAGCTTTCTTT
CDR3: CASREGNTEAFF

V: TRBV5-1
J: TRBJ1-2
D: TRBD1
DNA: TGCGCCAGCAGCCTTATGACAGGGGGAGGCTATGGCTACACCTTC
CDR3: CASSLMTGGGYGYTF

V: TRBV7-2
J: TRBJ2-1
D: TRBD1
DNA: TGTGCCAGCAGCTTAGACAGGGGATCCTACAATGAGCAGTTCTTC
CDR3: CASSLDRGSYNEQFF

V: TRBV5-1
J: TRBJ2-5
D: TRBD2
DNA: TGCGCCAGCACCGGTGGGGTACTAGCGGGAGGGTTCGAGACCCAGTACTTC
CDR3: CASTGGVLAGGFETQYF

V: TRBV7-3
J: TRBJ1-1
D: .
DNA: TGTGCCAGCAGCGCACTAATGAACACTGAAGCTTTCTTT
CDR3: CASSALMNTEAFF

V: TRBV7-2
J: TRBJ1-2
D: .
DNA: TGTGCCAGCAGAAACCACCGGGGGGCTGGGGTTGGCTACACCTTC
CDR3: CASRNHRGAGVGYTF

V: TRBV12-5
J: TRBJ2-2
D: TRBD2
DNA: TGTGCTAGTGGTTCTAGCGGGAGGAACACCGGGGAGCTGTTTTTT
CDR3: CASGSSGRNTGELFF

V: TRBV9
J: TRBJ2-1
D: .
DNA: TGTGCCAGCAGCGTAGGCCCAGGGCCTTACTCCTACAATGAGCAGTTCTTC
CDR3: CASSVGPGPYSYNEQFF

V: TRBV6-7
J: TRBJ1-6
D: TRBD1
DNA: TGTGCCAGCAGTTACTCGGGGACAGGGGCGGTCTCTTCACCCCTCCACTTT
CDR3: CASSYSGTGAVSSPLHF

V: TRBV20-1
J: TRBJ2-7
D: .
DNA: TGCAGTGCCCAGACACAGGGCCTCTACTTC
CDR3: CSAQTQGLYF

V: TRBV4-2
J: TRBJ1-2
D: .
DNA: TGTGCCAGCAGCGAGTACAGAAGTGGCTACACCTTC
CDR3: CASSEYRSGYTF